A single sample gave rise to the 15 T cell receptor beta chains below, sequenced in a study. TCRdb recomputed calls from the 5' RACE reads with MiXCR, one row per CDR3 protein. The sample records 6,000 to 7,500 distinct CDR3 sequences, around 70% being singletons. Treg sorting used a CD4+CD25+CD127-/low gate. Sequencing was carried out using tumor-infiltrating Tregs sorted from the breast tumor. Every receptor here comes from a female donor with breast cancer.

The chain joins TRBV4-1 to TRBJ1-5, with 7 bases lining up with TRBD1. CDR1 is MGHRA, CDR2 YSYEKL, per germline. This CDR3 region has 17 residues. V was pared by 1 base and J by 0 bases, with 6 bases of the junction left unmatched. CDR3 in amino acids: CASSQVLGTDSNQPQHF. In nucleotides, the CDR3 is TGCGCCAGCAGCCAAGTATTGGGGACAGATAGCAATCAGCCCCAGCATTTT.

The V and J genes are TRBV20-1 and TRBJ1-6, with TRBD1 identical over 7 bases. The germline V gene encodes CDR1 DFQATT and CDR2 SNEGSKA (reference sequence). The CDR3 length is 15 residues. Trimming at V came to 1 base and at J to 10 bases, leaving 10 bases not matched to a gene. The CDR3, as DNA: TGCAGTGCTAGAGGTGCAGGGGGGTATCGATCACCCCTCCACTTT. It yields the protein CSARGAGGYRSPLHF.

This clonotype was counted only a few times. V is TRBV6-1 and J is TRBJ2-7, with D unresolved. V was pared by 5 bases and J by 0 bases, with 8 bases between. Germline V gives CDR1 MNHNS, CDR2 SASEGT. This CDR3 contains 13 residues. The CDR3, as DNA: TGTGCCAGCAGTTCCATCCTCTCCTACGAGCAGTACTTC. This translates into CASSSILSYEQYF.

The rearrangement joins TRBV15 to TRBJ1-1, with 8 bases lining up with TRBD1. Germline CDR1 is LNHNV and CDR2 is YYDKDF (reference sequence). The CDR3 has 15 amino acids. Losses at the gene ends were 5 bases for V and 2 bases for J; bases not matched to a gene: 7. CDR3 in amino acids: CATSPWDRLNTEAFF. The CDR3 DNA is TGTGCCACCAGCCCATGGGACAGGTTAAACACTGAAGCTTTCTTT.

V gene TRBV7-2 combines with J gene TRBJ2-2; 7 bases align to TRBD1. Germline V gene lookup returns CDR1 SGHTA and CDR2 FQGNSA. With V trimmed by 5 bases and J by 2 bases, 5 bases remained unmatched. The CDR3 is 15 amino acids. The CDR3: CASSPGQTNTGELFF. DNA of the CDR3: TGTGCCAGCAGCCCGGGACAGACCAACACCGGGGAGCTGTTTTTT.

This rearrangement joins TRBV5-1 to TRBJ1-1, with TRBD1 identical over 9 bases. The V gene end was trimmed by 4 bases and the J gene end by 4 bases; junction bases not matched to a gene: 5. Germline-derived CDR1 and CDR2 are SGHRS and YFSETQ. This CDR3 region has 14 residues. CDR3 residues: CASSAGTGITEAFF. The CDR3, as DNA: TGCGCCAGCAGCGCCGGGACAGGGATCACTGAAGCTTTCTTT.

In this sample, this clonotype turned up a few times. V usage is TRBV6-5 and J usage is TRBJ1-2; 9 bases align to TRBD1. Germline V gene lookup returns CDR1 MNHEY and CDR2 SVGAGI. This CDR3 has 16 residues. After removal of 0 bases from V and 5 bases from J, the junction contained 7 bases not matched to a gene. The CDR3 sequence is CASSYSWVDRGYGYTF. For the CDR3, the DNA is TGTGCCAGCAGTTACTCGTGGGTCGACAGGGGGTATGGCTACACCTTC.

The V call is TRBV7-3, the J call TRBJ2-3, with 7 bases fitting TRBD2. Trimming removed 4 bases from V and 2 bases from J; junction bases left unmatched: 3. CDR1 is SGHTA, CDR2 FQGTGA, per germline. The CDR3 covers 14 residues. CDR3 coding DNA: TGTGCCAGCAGCTCGGGAGGCCTCACAGATACGCAGTATTTT. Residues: CASSSGGLTDTQYF.

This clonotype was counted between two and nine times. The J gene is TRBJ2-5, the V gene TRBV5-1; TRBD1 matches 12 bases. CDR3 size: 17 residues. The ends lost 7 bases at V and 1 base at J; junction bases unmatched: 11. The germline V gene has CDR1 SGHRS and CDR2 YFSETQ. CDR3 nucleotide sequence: TGCGCCAGCCGTGACGCCGGGACAGGGGGCTTCCAAGAGACCCAGTACTTC. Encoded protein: CASRDAGTGGFQETQYF.

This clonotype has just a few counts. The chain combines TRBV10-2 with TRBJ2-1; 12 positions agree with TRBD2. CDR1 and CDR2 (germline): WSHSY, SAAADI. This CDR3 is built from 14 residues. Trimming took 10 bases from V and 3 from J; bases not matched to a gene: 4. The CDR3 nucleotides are TGCGCCACCCTAGCGGGAGGGGGCTACAATGAGCAGTTCTTC. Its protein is CATLAGGGYNEQFF.

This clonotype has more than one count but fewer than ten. This chain's CDR3 is CASRLALRNMNTEAFF. The DNA of the CDR3 is TGTGCAAGTCGCCTTGCACTCAGGAATATGAACACTGAAGCTTTCTTT. The chain couples TRBV12-2 to TRBJ1-1. TRBV12-2 is marked as a pseudogene. CDR3 length: 16 amino acids.

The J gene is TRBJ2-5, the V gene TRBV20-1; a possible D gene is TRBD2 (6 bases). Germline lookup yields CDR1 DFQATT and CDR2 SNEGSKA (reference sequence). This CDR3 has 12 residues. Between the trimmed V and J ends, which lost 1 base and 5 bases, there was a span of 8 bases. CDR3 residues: CSARGLGETQYF. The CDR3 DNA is TGCAGTGCTAGAGGACTAGGGGAGACCCAGTACTTC.

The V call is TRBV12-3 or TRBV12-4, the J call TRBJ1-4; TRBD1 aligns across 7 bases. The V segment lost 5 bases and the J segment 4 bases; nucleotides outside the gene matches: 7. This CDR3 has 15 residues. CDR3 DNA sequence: TGTGCCAGCAGTCCAACAGGGGTCGTTAATGAAAAACTGTTTTTT. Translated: CASSPTGVVNEKLFF.

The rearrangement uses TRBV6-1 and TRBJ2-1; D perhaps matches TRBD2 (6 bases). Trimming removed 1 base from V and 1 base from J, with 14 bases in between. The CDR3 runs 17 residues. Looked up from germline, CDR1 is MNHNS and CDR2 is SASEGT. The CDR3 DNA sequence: TGTGCCAGCAGTGAAGAGGTTCGGGAGTCATCCTACAATGAGCAGTTCTTC. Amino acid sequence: CASSEEVRESSYNEQFF.

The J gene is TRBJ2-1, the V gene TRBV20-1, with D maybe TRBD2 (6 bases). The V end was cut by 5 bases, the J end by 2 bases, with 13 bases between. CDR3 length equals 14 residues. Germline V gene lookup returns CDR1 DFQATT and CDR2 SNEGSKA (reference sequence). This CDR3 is CSALRTTTYNEQFF. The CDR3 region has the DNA TGCAGTGCTCTCCGGACTACTACCTACAATGAGCAGTTCTTC.